Listed here are 30 T cell receptor beta chains from one sample, sequenced in a study of spatial heterogeneity in lung cancer. Stated time point: sample taken at primary tumor resection. Tumor, nontumor lung or frozen PBMC supplied whole RNA that was sequenced unsorted. MiXCR, applied by TCRdb to the 5' RACE reads, yields one record per CDR3 protein. The sample shows more than 20,000 distinct CDR3 sequences, 4.6% of them seen only once. The sequencing here drew on PBMCs, taken at surgery. The receptors here all came from a male donor with early-stage non-small cell lung cancer.

This clonotype was observed many times. The chain joins TRBV6-1 to TRBJ2-7; D perhaps matches TRBD2 (6 bases). The CDR3 is 13 residues long. Trimming shortened V by 2 bases and J by 4 bases, and 9 bases separated the two germline ends. Germline V gives CDR1 MNHNS, CDR2 SASEGT. The CDR3 protein is CASSELASYEQYF. The CDR3 DNA reads as TGTGCCAGCAGTGAACTAGCGAGTTACGAGCAGTACTTC.

This clonotype was counted between two and nine times. V gene TRBV20-1 combines with J gene TRBJ2-7, with a tentative D call TRBD2 (5 bases). V was trimmed by 7 bases and J by 0 bases, leaving 13 bases between them. The germline V gene has CDR1 DFQATT and CDR2 SNEGSKA (reference sequence). The CDR3 has 13 residues. The DNA for the CDR3 is TGCAGTGTGGTAGGCGGGTTCTCCTACGAGCAGTACTTC. Amino acid sequence: CSVVGGFSYEQYF.

The sample holds many counts of this clonotype. The chain links TRBV6-2 or TRBV6-3 to TRBJ2-1, with 10 bases that match TRBD2. Trimming removed 3 bases from V and 2 bases from J; junction bases left unmatched: 7. This CDR3 region has 17 residues. The germline V gene has CDR1 MNHEY and CDR2 SVGEGT. The CDR3 spells CASSYGEREGTYNEQFF. The CDR3 DNA reads TGTGCCAGCAGTTATGGGGAGCGGGAGGGAACCTACAATGAGCAGTTCTTC.

This clonotype was observed many times. The rearrangement joins TRBV6-6 to TRBJ1-4; TRBD1 aligns across 7 bases. V lost 0 bases, J lost 8 bases, and 3 bases stayed unmatched. Germline CDR1 MNHNY, CDR2 SVGAGI (reference sequence). The CDR3 consists of 14 residues. CDR3 region: CASSYSGRGEKLFF. CDR3 nucleotide sequence: TGTGCCAGCAGTTACTCAGGCAGGGGGGAAAAACTGTTTTTT.

The V gene is TRBV7-2, the J gene TRBJ1-2, with 7 positions matching TRBD1. Germline CDR1 is SGHTA and CDR2 is FQGNSA. The J segment lost 4 bases and the V segment lost 5 bases, leaving 13 bases of the junction unmatched. The CDR3 sequence is 16 residues long. The CDR3 sequence is CASSIVRDSRLYGYTF. The CDR3 nucleotides are TGTGCCAGCAGCATCGTGCGGGACAGTCGGCTCTATGGCTACACCTTC.

This clonotype was seen ten or more times. The V and J genes are TRBV11-2 and TRBJ2-5; unclear D gene. Between the trimmed V and J ends, which lost 6 bases and 4 bases, there was a span of 6 bases. The CDR3 runs to 11 residues. Per germline, CDR1 SGHAT and CDR2 FQNNGV. CDR3 bases: TGTGCCAGCAGAAGTGGAGAGACCCAGTACTTC. This sequence encodes CASRSGETQYF.

The V gene is TRBV20-1, the J gene TRBJ2-5, with 15 bases fitting TRBD2. Germline V lookup: CDR1 DFQATT, CDR2 SNEGSKA (reference sequence). The CDR3 is 17 amino acids. Germline trimming cut 0 bases from V and 6 bases from J; bases unmatched to any gene: 8. The CDR3 sequence is CSARDRTSGRASKTQYF. The CDR3 coding sequence is TGCAGTGCTAGAGACCGGACTAGCGGGAGGGCTTCGAAGACCCAGTACTTC.

This clonotype appeared many times. V gene TRBV30 combines with J gene TRBJ1-2; TRBD1 aligns across 8 bases. The V gene's germline CDR1 is GTSNPN and CDR2 SVGIG (reference sequence). This CDR3 is 14 amino acids long. V lost 5 bases, J lost 8 bases, and 13 bases stayed unmatched. This CDR3 is CAWGQGQDRRGYTF. CDR3 in DNA: TGTGCCTGGGGACAGGGACAGGACCGTCGAGGCTACACCTTC.

This clonotype was seen a few times. The V and J genes are TRBV7-3 and TRBJ2-2; D is unresolved. The germline V gene encodes CDR1 SGHTA and CDR2 FQGTGA. Between the trimmed V and J ends, which lost 5 bases and 1 base, there was a span of 11 bases. This CDR3 spans 15 amino acids. CDR3 loop: CASSQSPQNTGELFF. The CDR3 bases are TGTGCCAGCAGCCAGAGCCCTCAGAACACCGGGGAGCTGTTTTTT.

This clonotype has at least ten counts. This chain joins TRBV11-2 and TRBJ2-3; possibly TRBD1 or TRBD2 for D (5 bases each). The V end was cut by 1 base, the J end by 0 bases, with 11 bases between. Germline CDR1 and CDR2: SGHAT and FQNNGV. This CDR3 has 16 amino acids. The CDR3 reads CASSLGWGKSTDTQYF. CDR3 DNA sequence: TGTGCCAGCAGCTTAGGGTGGGGGAAGAGCACAGATACGCAGTATTTT.

This clonotype is labeled as medium-sized. The chain links TRBV29-1 to TRBJ2-7; D unclear. Germline V lookup: CDR1 SQVTM, CDR2 ANQGSEA. The V end was cut by 7 bases, the J end by 3 bases, with 7 bases between. The CDR3 is 10 residues long. Written as DNA, the CDR3 is TGCAGCGCGGGTGACTACGAGCAGTACTTC. Translating gives CSAGDYEQYF.

This clonotype is labeled medium-sized. The genes are TRBV5-1 and TRBJ2-3; D unresolved. The V end was cut by 0 bases, the J end by 9 bases, with 11 bases between. From germline, CDR1 is SGHRS and CDR2 YFSETQ. The CDR3 consists of 13 residues. CDR3 DNA sequence: TGCGCCAGCAGCTTGGGGGATCCCTTGACGCAGTATTTT. Its translation: CASSLGDPLTQYF.

This clonotype has a handful of counts. This rearrangement joins TRBV7-3 to TRBJ1-1, with D possibly matching TRBD1 (6 bases). The CDR3 contains 13 residues. CDR1 SGHTA and CDR2 FQGTGA come from the germline V gene. V was pared by 8 bases and J by 1 base, with 11 bases between. CDR3 sequence reads: CASGGAPNTEAFF. In nucleotides, the CDR3 is TGTGCCAGCGGGGGGGCGCCGAACACTGAAGCTTTCTTT.

This clonotype has at least ten counts. The CDR3 DNA is TGTGCCAGCTCACCACCGAAAATGACCAACTACGAGCAGTACTTC. As protein: CASSPPKMTNYEQYF. The chain links TRBV18 to TRBJ2-7, with D hard to call. The V gene's germline CDR1 is KGHSH and CDR2 LQKENI. V was trimmed by 0 bases and J by 3 bases, leaving 12 bases between them. This CDR3 region has 15 residues.

This clonotype turned up a few times. The chain carries TRBV7-9 and TRBJ2-3; 10 bases map to TRBD2. Unmatched junction bases numbered 7, after V lost 0 bases and J lost 7 bases. The CDR3 sequence is 16 residues long. Germline V gene sequence: CDR1 SEHNR, CDR2 FQNEAQ (reference sequence). For the CDR3, the DNA is TGTGCCAGCAGCTTAGCGATGGGGACTAGCGTATATACGCAGTATTTT. This gives the protein CASSLAMGTSVYTQYF.

This clonotype was counted ten times or more. The V and J genes are TRBV7-9 and TRBJ1-2; a possible D gene is TRBD1 (5 bases). Germline loops: CDR1 SEHNR, CDR2 FQNEAQ (reference sequence). V was clipped by 2 bases and J by 6 bases, with 10 bases between them. The CDR3 runs to 13 residues. CDR3 amino acids: CASSLFGTHGYTF. The CDR3 DNA follows: TGTGCCAGCAGCTTATTTGGGACTCATGGCTACACCTTC.

This clonotype was seen many times. The rearrangement links TRBV9 to TRBJ2-1, with D tentatively TRBD2 (7 bases). Per germline, CDR1 SGDLS and CDR2 YYNGEE. Trimming stripped 2 bases from V and 8 bases from J, with 11 bases between. The CDR3 is 13 residues long. As DNA, the CDR3 is TGTGCCAGCAGCGTCGGGGGGCTTGATGAGCAGTTCTTC. It translates to CASSVGGLDEQFF.

The sample holds many counts of this clonotype. The CDR3 DNA sequence: TGTGCCATCACCCGATCAGGATACCATGAGCAGTTCTTC. Amino acids: CAITRSGYHEQFF. V is TRBV10-3 and J is TRBJ2-1; D is unresolved. V was cut by 7 bases and J by 8 bases, with 15 bases left in between. The CDR3 sequence is 13 residues long. Germline V CDR1 and CDR2: ENHRY, SYGVKD.

This clonotype was detected ten times or more. The gene calls are TRBV6-5 and TRBJ2-5; D is perhaps TRBD1 (5 bases). The V gene lost 6 bases and the J gene lost 4 bases, with 18 bases spanning the gap. The CDR3 has 15 residues. In germline, CDR1 is MNHEY, CDR2 SVGAGI. The CDR3 bases are TGTGCCAGCAGACCTACAGAGTGGGGCGGAGAGACCCAGTACTTC. Amino acids: CASRPTEWGGETQYF.

This clonotype was observed at least ten times. V gene TRBV5-4 combines with J gene TRBJ1-6, with D possibly TRBD1 on 5 matching bases. Germline lookup yields CDR1 SGHNT and CDR2 YYREEE (reference sequence). There are 14 residues in the CDR3. Trimming took off 4 bases at V and 8 bases at J, with 13 bases between the two ends. CDR3 sequence reads: CASSLQVLDSPLHF. CDR3 bases: TGTGCCAGCAGCCTACAGGTTCTGGATTCACCCCTCCACTTT.

This clonotype was counted at least ten times. This sequence joins TRBV15 and TRBJ1-3; D gene uncertain. CDR1 and CDR2 (germline): LNHNV, YYDKDF (reference sequence). This CDR3 is built from 16 residues. Trimming took off 1 base at V and 0 bases at J, with 10 bases between the two ends. CDR3 amino acids: CATSRVAGISGNTIYF. The CDR3 DNA is TGTGCCACCAGCAGAGTTGCGGGGATCTCTGGAAACACCATATATTTT.

This clonotype was observed many times. In DNA, the CDR3 is TGCAGTGCTAGAGATCTGGACAGGGGGCCAGATACGCAGTATTTT. Its protein is CSARDLDRGPDTQYF. V is TRBV20-1 and J is TRBJ2-3; the match to TRBD1 covers 11 bases. The V segment lost 0 bases and the J segment 4 bases; nucleotides outside the gene matches: 3. Germline CDR1 and CDR2: DFQATT and SNEGSKA (reference sequence). The CDR3 is 15 amino acids.

This clonotype came up a few times. V and J are TRBV9 and TRBJ1-4, with D tentatively TRBD1 (5 bases). V lost 4 bases to trimming and J lost 3 bases, with 10 bases between them. Germline CDR1 reads SGDLS; CDR2 reads YYNGEE. This CDR3 spans 14 amino acids. CDR3 coding DNA: TGTGCCAGCAGCCGACAGAGATCTAATGAAAAACTGTTTTTT. The encoded protein is CASSRQRSNEKLFF.

The chain couples TRBV11-2 to TRBJ2-5; D is perhaps TRBD2 (6 bases). Germline CDR1 is SGHAT and CDR2 is FQNNGV. This CDR3 is 13 amino acids long. The V end lost 8 bases, the J end lost 5 bases, and 15 bases lay between the germline ends. The CDR3 DNA follows: TGTGCCAGCGGGTTCGGGGGTACGGAGACCCAGTACTTC. This sequence encodes CASGFGGTETQYF.

This clonotype was recorded many times. The V and J genes are TRBV9 and TRBJ1-2; no reliable D call. Germline CDR1 reads SGDLS; CDR2 reads YYNGEE. The length of the CDR3 is 15 residues. The ends were cut back, 3 bases at V and 2 bases at J, with 14 bases in the middle. CDR3 nucleotides: TGTGCCAGCAGCGCCCCGATGGCAGGCAACTATGGCTACACCTTC. Protein sequence: CASSAPMAGNYGYTF.

The rearrangement uses TRBV20-1 and TRBJ2-7; 7 positions match TRBD2. CDR3 length: 14 amino acids. After removal of 6 bases from V and 0 bases from J, the junction contained 8 bases not matched to a gene. Germline CDR1 reads DFQATT; CDR2 reads SNEGSKA (reference sequence). The CDR3 DNA sequence: TGCAGTGCCTCCCTAGCGGCCAGCTCCTACGAGCAGTACTTC. It translates to CSASLAASSYEQYF.

This clonotype was recorded many times. The V and J genes are TRBV2 and TRBJ2-5; a weak D match, TRBD1 (6 bases). With 7 bases removed from V and 2 bases from J, the gap between germline ends came to 17 bases. Germline values: CDR1 SNHLY, CDR2 FYNNEI. CDR3 length: 15 residues. Written as DNA, the CDR3 is TGTGCCAGCAAGGGGGAACTGTTCATTCAAGAGACCCAGTACTTC. Protein: CASKGELFIQETQYF.

This clonotype was picked up many times. This chain joins TRBV6-5 and TRBJ2-7, with D maybe TRBD1 (6 bases). With 5 bases removed from V and 0 bases from J, the gap between germline ends came to 11 bases. The CDR3 runs to 14 residues. The germline V gene encodes CDR1 MNHEY and CDR2 SVGAGI. The CDR3 DNA follows: TGTGCCAGCAGTCAGGGGTTTTCCTCCTACGAGCAGTACTTC. Amino acids: CASSQGFSSYEQYF.

V is TRBV12-3 or TRBV12-4 and J is TRBJ2-7, with TRBD2 matching 9 bases. The junction had 11 bases not matched to a gene; V was cut back by 5 bases and J by 6 bases. The CDR3 sequence is 15 residues long. DNA of the CDR3: TGTGCCAGCAGTCCAACGCCGGGACTAGCTTCCGAGCAGTACTTC. Translated, it gives CASSPTPGLASEQYF.

At least ten counts were recorded for this clonotype. The chain joins TRBV12-3 or TRBV12-4 to TRBJ2-3, with TRBD1 as a possible D gene (6 bases). V was cut by 5 bases and J by 1 base, with 13 bases left in between. The CDR3 consists of 15 residues. CDR3 DNA: TGTGCCAGCAGTCCCCACAGGGCCCGCACAGATACGCAGTATTTT. Translated, it gives CASSPHRARTDTQYF.